The present TCR beta chain was sequenced within a study of PD-1 blockade in classical Hodgkin lymphoma (dated by TCRdb to 2020 to 2022). With respect to the entire study: Nivolumab dosing was 3 mg/kg intravenously every 2 weeks, continuing until either disease progression or unacceptable toxicity. To define a peripheral blood immune signature of response to PD-1 blockade in classical Hodgkin lymphoma, the study combined TCR beta sequencing with CyTOF.

The CDR3 runs 14 residues from the cysteine to the phenylalanine. The retained sequence is limited to the CDR3, 42 bases, with the frame set at the first base. V gives up 2 bases and J gives up 3 bases, and the segment between their germline ends measures 11 bases. Looking up the germline V gene yields CDR1 MNHEY and CDR2 SVGAGI. The time point label of this sample denotes: cycle 1 day 1 (C1D1), immediately before nivolumab initiation. Every trial patient had relapsed following autologous stem cell transplantation, and prior brentuximab vedotin exposure was what differed among cohorts A, B and C. A total of 56 patients with relapsed/refractory classical Hodgkin lymphoma made up the trial cohort, and each patient's best overall response was complete response, partial response or progressive disease. In the multi-cohort phase II CheckMate 205 trial, trial patients received single-agent nivolumab. An independent review committee assessed best overall response using the 2007 International Working Group response criteria. Trial PBMCs were collected immediately before nivolumab initiation (C1D1) and during therapy at cycle 2 day 1 and cycle 4 day 1. Peripheral blood was collected in 8 mL Vacutainer Cell Preparation Tubes, from which PBMCs were isolated by centrifugation and then cryopreserved.

The Qiagen DNeasy kit was used to extract genomic DNA from unsorted PBMCs and from the negatively selected CD4+ and CD8+ fractions. TCR beta CDR3 regions were subjected to amplification by immunoSEQ multiplex PCR with primers that anneal to V and J segments. A synthetic immune receptor repertoire was used to minimize amplification bias, and remaining bias was computationally removed after sequencing. The authors processed their data as follows. Repertoire diversity was quantified as the Shannon entropy index using custom Python scripts. Unsorted, CD4+ and CD8+ repertoires were analyzed separately, except in combined analyses where CD4+ and CD8+ sequences were merged in silico. Clonal expansion was defined as a frequency increase of at least 2-fold after treatment compared with C1D1, and clones undetected at baseline were assigned a pseudocount of 0.5. Singleton clones were defined as clones with 0 or 1 copy at C1D1, and non-singleton clones were defined as clones with 2 or more copies. Clones expanded in unsorted samples were annotated as CD4+, CD8+ or unknown by matching protein sequences in sorted samples from the same patient. Diversity changes from C1D1 to C4D1 were tested in paired samples using Wilcoxon tests. In its TCRdb copy, this immuneACCESS table keeps in-frame sequences only and misses some clones. Where compared with another copy, unresolved V genes explain less than half of these, and the others have no known cause. D and trimming come from the DNA, and the V and J calls and clone size come from that table. Within this sample are tens of thousands of clones, with approximately 94% of them counted one time only. The ten largest clonotypes hold around 8.5% of the sample.

Here is what the overall study found, with its caveats: Patients starting nivolumab less than 1 year after ASCT had lower diversity and were excluded from later analyses to avoid confounding by immune reconstitution. By C4D1, a significant rise was seen in CD4+ TCR diversity but not in CD8+ TCR diversity (p=0.0027 vs p=0.16), and the rise was most apparent among complete responders (p=0.02). Among trial patients, those achieving complete response had baseline diversity similar to that of newly diagnosed patients, while diversity was significantly lower in partial responders and progressors. The study covered only a single clinical trial cohort, and the causes of the repertoire differences, possibly disease activity or prior therapy, were still not defined. Baseline TCR diversity was reported to be lower in newly diagnosed patients than in healthy donors and to be lower still in relapsed/refractory patients.

In the case of this clone: The antigen it recognizes is unknown. No quality values exist for individual bases; no much larger clone is one base distant.

Rearrangement joined TRBV6-5 to TRBJ2-7; TRBD2 is perhaps the D gene, given 6 matching bases. The receptor was isolated from a human donor with classical Hodgkin lymphoma. Sequencing was performed on peripheral blood mononuclear cells (PBMCs), taken at baseline. Read as DNA, the sequence is TGTGCCAGCAGTTACAAGGGACTTGACTACGAGCAGTACTTC. It codes for CASSYKGLDYEQYF.